Below, 18 T cell receptor beta chains from the same sample are listed, as sequenced in a study of T-cell reconstitution after alpha-beta-depleted transplantation in children (dated by TCRdb to 2016 to 2017). The library was produced with PCR. The sample was run on an Illumina HiSeq 2500. TCR library preparation used molecular barcoding, with unique molecular identifiers applied to normalize quantification of the TCRbeta repertoire. TCRdb reanalyzed the raw reads on its own, using fastp at Q25 for trimming and MiXCR for clone calling, and kept in-frame beta chains. Entries are consolidated by CDR3 protein sequence, retaining the most common genes and DNA. In this sample the table shows about 270,000 distinct CDR3 sequences, about a tenth of which occur a single time. The top ten hold 10% of the sample. The specimen was PBMCs from the stem cell graft donor, collected from the stem cell graft. Receptors were obtained from a human donor who donated a stem cell graft to a child with SCID.

This clonotype turned up a few times. The chain uses TRBV5-1 and TRBJ2-4, with 9 bases lining up with TRBD2. The CDR3 runs to 18 residues. Germline V gene sequence: CDR1 SGHRS, CDR2 YFSETQ. V dropped 2 bases and J dropped 0; count of bases not matched to a gene: 9. The CDR3, as DNA: TGCGCCAGCAGCTTCGGAGGCGGGGGGGTCGGAGCCAAAAACATTCAGTACTTC. This gives the protein CASSFGGGGVGAKNIQYF.

This clonotype has more than one count but fewer than ten. The CDR3 loop reads CASVRNETEAFF. Written as DNA, the CDR3 is TGTGCCAGCGTACGGAACGAGACTGAAGCTTTCTTT. V and J are TRBV2 and TRBJ1-1; D gene ambiguous. This CDR3 has 12 residues. Germline CDR1 and CDR2: SNHLY and FYNNEI. V was trimmed by 8 bases and J by 5 bases, leaving 12 bases between them. The full variable domain, rest sourced from reference TRBV2 and TRBJ1-1, is EPEVTQTPSHQVTQMGQEVILRCVPISNHLYFYWYRQILGQKVEFLVSFYNNEISEKSEIFDDQFSVERPDGSNFTLKIRSTKLEDSAMYFCASVRNETEAFFGQGTRLTVV.

The CDR3: CAISKGRDRGRGQPQHF. DNA of the CDR3: TGTGCCATCAGCAAAGGACGGGACAGGGGACGGGGGCAGCCCCAGCATTTT. This chain joins TRBV21-1 and TRBJ1-5; the DNA was not used to check the table's D call, TRBD1. TRBV21-1 is given as a pseudogene. The CDR3 covers 17 residues.

A few counts support this clonotype. The rearrangement links TRBV5-1 to TRBJ1-1; 7 bases agree with TRBD1. There are 15 residues in the CDR3. Germline CDR1 is SGHRS and CDR2 is YFSETQ. V gave up 3 bases and J gave up 4 bases; unmatched junction bases: 9. CDR3 amino acids: CASSWTTGIGTEAFF. The CDR3 region has the DNA TGCGCCAGCAGCTGGACGACAGGGATCGGCACTGAAGCTTTCTTT.

The rearrangement links TRBV20-1 to TRBJ2-7; no definite D call. V lost 1 base and J lost 3, with 10 bases in between. Germline loops: CDR1 DFQATT, CDR2 SNEGSKA (reference sequence). The CDR3 consists of 13 residues. The chain's CDR3 is CSARVGISYEQYF. In nucleotides, the CDR3 is TGCAGTGCTAGAGTGGGCATCAGCTACGAGCAGTACTTC.

The genes are TRBV10-3 and TRBJ2-1; no clear D. The CDR3 loop spans 12 amino acids. Germline V gene sequence: CDR1 ENHRY, CDR2 SYGVKD. Between the trimmed V and J ends, which lost 3 bases and 8 bases, there was a span of 8 bases. The CDR3 region has the DNA TGTGCCATCAGTGACGAGAGCGATGAGCAGTTCTTC. This encodes CAISDESDEQFF.

This sequence joins TRBV18 and TRBJ2-7; D remains ambiguous. This CDR3 spans 13 amino acids. The germline V and J ends were trimmed by 8 bases and 7 bases, with 18 bases remaining between them. Germline V gene sequence: CDR1 KGHSH, CDR2 LQKENI. This chain's CDR3 is CASKTELQGEQYF. DNA for the CDR3: TGTGCCAGCAAAACAGAGCTCCAAGGGGAGCAGTACTTC. The complete variable domain, with remaining parts taken from reference TRBV18 and TRBJ2-7, reads NAGVMQNPRHLVRRRGQEARLRCSPMKGHSHVYWYRQLPEEGLKFMVYLQKENIIDESGMPKERFSAEFPKEGPSILRIQQVVRGDSAAYFCASKTELQGEQYFGPGTRLTVT.

This clonotype was recorded many times. This chain uses TRBV7-9 with TRBJ2-1; 7 bases agree with TRBD2. The germline gives CDR1 SEHNR, CDR2 FQNEAQ (reference sequence). V was pared by 8 bases and J by 4 bases, with 2 bases of the junction left unmatched. This CDR3 comprises 12 residues. DNA of the CDR3: TGTGCCAGCGGGGGAGGGTACAATGAGCAGTTCTTC. The encoded protein is CASGGGYNEQFF.

This rearrangement joins TRBV7-8 to TRBJ1-1; a weak D match, TRBD1 (5 bases). The germline V gene has CDR1 SGHVS and CDR2 FQNEAQ. With 4 bases removed from V and 6 bases from J, the gap between germline ends came to 15 bases. The CDR3 is made up of 14 amino acids. The CDR3 region is CASSSGPPNAEAFF. The CDR3, as DNA: TGTGCCAGCAGCTCGGGACCCCCTAACGCTGAAGCTTTCTTT. The full variable domain, completed using reference TRBV7-8 and TRBJ1-1, is GAGVSQSPRYKVAKRGQDVALRCDPISGHVSLFWYQQALGQGPEFLTYFQNEAQLDKSGLPSDRFFAERPEGSVSTLKIQRTQQEDSAVYLCASSSGPPNAEAFFGQGTRLTVV.

This sequence joins TRBV20-1 and TRBJ2-3; the D call may be TRBD1 or TRBD2 (5 bases each). The V and J ends lost 1 base and 2 bases respectively, with 22 bases between them. Germline V lookup: CDR1 DFQATT, CDR2 SNEGSKA (reference sequence). There are 18 residues in the CDR3. The CDR3 sequence is CSARAGWRERGYTDTQYF. The CDR3, as DNA: TGCAGTGCTAGAGCCGGCTGGCGCGAACGGGGCTACACAGATACGCAGTATTTT.

This clonotype showed up many times. The chain combines TRBV5-1 with TRBJ2-3; D is unclear. The V end lost 0 bases, the J end lost 4 bases, and 6 bases lay between the germline ends. The CDR3 runs to 13 residues. Germline V gives CDR1 SGHRS, CDR2 YFSETQ. This CDR3 is CASSLALPDTQYF. CDR3 nucleotide sequence: TGCGCCAGCAGCTTGGCGCTTCCAGATACGCAGTATTTT.

This clonotype was found many times. The chain has TRBV4-2 and TRBJ2-3; no clear D. Germline lookup yields CDR1 LGHNA and CDR2 YNFKEQ. The ends were cut back, 0 bases at V and 3 bases at J, with 7 bases in the middle. The CDR3 has 14 amino acids. The CDR3 bases are TGTGCCAGCAGCCAAGATGGCAGAACAGATACGCAGTATTTT. This gives the protein CASSQDGRTDTQYF.

At least ten counts were recorded for this clonotype. The rearrangement joins TRBV7-2 to TRBJ2-3; 9 bases match TRBD2. CDR3 size: 17 residues. V was pared by 1 base and J by 1 base, with 6 bases of the junction left unmatched. Germline CDR1 is SGHTA and CDR2 is FQGNSA. The CDR3 loop is CASSLGASGVRTDTQYF. For the CDR3, the DNA is TGTGCCAGCAGCTTAGGCGCTAGCGGGGTCCGCACAGATACGCAGTATTTT.

The chain carries TRBV15 and TRBJ2-3; 8 bases agree with TRBD1. Per germline, CDR1 LNHNV and CDR2 YYDKDF (reference sequence). With 3 bases clipped from V and 7 bases from J, the junction kept 12 bases outside the gene matches. This CDR3 comprises 16 residues. The CDR3 coding sequence is TGTGCCACCAGCAGTGGGGGGACAGGTGTGAGAAATACGCAGTATTTT. This translates into CATSSGGTGVRNTQYF.

This clonotype was detected only a few times. V and J are TRBV10-3 and TRBJ2-3, with a possible D match to TRBD2 (6 bases). Germline V gene data show CDR1 as ENHRY and CDR2 as SYGVKD. V lost 8 bases to trimming and J lost 2 bases, with 11 bases between them. There are 13 residues in the CDR3. The CDR3: CAIVGGPTDTQYF. CDR3 DNA sequence: TGTGCCATCGTGGGGGGACCCACAGATACGCAGTATTTT.

This clonotype has a count of ten or more. The CDR3 bases are TGTGCCAGCAGTTTAGCGCTGTCAGGAGCCTACGAGCAGTACTTC. This sequence encodes CASSLALSGAYEQYF. The chain joins TRBV12-3 or TRBV12-4 to TRBJ2-7; D unresolved. The CDR3 loop spans 15 amino acids. Trimming left V 0 bases short and J 2 bases short, with 11 bases between.

This clonotype occurred many times. V and J are TRBV7-8 and TRBJ2-1; 7 nucleotides align to TRBD1. Germline CDR1 reads SGHVS; CDR2 reads FQNEAQ. This CDR3 spans 15 amino acids. V lost 5 bases, J lost 4 bases, and 8 bases stayed unmatched. This CDR3 is CASSVPGQTYNEQFF. Here the CDR3 DNA reads TGTGCCAGCAGCGTACCGGGACAGACATACAATGAGCAGTTCTTC. The entire variable domain, with the rest obtained from reference TRBV7-8 and TRBJ2-1, is as follows: GAGVSQSPRYKVAKRGQDVALRCDPISGHVSLFWYQQALGQGPEFLTYFQNEAQLDKSGLPSDRFFAERPEGSVSTLKIQRTQQEDSAVYLCASSVPGQTYNEQFFGPGTRLTVL.

This clonotype was counted at least ten times. This chain uses TRBV7-9 with TRBJ2-4; 8 bases agree with TRBD2. CDR1 and CDR2 from the germline V gene are SEHNR and FQNEAQ (reference sequence). The CDR3 is made up of 16 amino acids. V lost 4 bases, J lost 4 bases, and 9 bases stayed unmatched. DNA of the CDR3: TGTGCCAGCAGCTCGCGGGATAGCGGGGTAAAAAACATTCAGTACTTC. It specifies CASSSRDSGVKNIQYF.